Sequencing of this TCR beta chain was carried out in a study of identifying expanded T cells in peripheral blood (dated 2019 in TCRdb). With respect to the entire study: Technical replicates were generated by sequencing separate aliquots of the same genomic DNA pool, with four replicates compared pairwise.

TCRbeta CDR3 regions were profiled with the immunoSEQ Assay using bias-controlled multiplex PCR amplification of genomic DNA. In the source study's methods: To quantify the absolute abundance of each unique TCRbeta CDR3 region, the sequences were collapsed and filtered. Differential abundance was tested with two models: a binomial (Fisher-equivalent) model and a beta-binomial model that adds time-dependent variance fitted from healthy donors. Clones with fewer than 5 combined templates were excluded, and clones with Benjamini-Hochberg FDR below 0.01 were called differentially abundant. Using the form v = (b*log(k)+a)^2, the beta-binomial variance was modeled as a function of the total template count across the two samples. Sourced from immuneACCESS, this table was stored by TCRdb with only in-frame sequences that have V and J called. A share of the clones is absent; for the studies checked, an unresolved V gene accounts for under half, and the remainder has no known explanation. That table is the source of V, J and clone size, and D and trimming were worked out from the DNA. The sample profile shows approximately 90,000 clones; about 85% of them were found once. The ten top clones hold 4.5% of the sample.

During the collection period, no infections or other immune events were recorded for the healthy donors. To calibrate time-dependent variance in a beta-binomial model of T-cell clone differential abundance, blood repertoires from healthy donors were used as a training cohort. The training cohort included about ten healthy donors, of whom 3 were female and 7 were male. The donors were between roughly 25 and 64 years old, with an average age of approximately 47 years. Whole blood was collected from each healthy donor at three time points spaced 2 to 3 weeks apart and obtained from a commercial supplier. For immunosequencing, genomic DNA was extracted from unsorted whole blood. On this clone: No antigen is known for it. Per-base qualities were not stored, and no clone one base away is much larger.

Results the study describes overall, beyond this receptor: Between technical replicates the binomial model flagged roughly 1.1 differentially abundant clones, whereas over about two weeks the binomial model flagged about 16.4 and over about four weeks around 19. Both the number of clones called differentially abundant and the false-positive rate were significantly reduced by the beta-binomial model across all healthy-donor time intervals. The authors expected that over much longer intervals, such as months to years, biological variance in healthy repertoires might increase even further. Across all healthy donors, variance in clone template counts between roughly 2-week samples was found to increase significantly with total template count.

CDR1 and CDR2, per the germline V gene, are SGHVS and FNYEAQ. There are 13 amino acids in the CDR3, from cysteine to phenylalanine inclusive. CDR3 DNA only is kept here, 39 bases in frame from base 1. V loses 3 bases at its end and J loses 9 bases; junction bases beyond the gene matches: 3. Recombination joined TRBV7-6 with TRBJ2-1, with 9 bases matching TRBD1. This TCR came from a person aged 18 to 70 in good health. The sequenced sample consisted of blood. The CDR3 protein: CASSFGQGFEQFF. The bases are TGTGCCAGCAGCTTCGGACAGGGGTTTGAGCAGTTCTTC.